The entry below describes one T cell receptor beta chain. Its antigen remains undetermined. Base qualities were left out, and no much larger clone turns up one base away. V sheds 4 bases and J sheds 3 bases, leaving 13 bases between their ends. From its cysteine to its phenylalanine, the CDR3 spans 15 amino acids. Kept here is only the CDR3 DNA, which spans 45 bases and is read in frame from base 1. Taken from the germline V gene, the CDR1 and CDR2 loops are SGHTS and YDEGEE. Genomic DNA was isolated from the sorted cells so that the TCRbeta CDR3 region could be sequenced. TCRbeta CDR3 regions were sequenced using the immunoSEQ Assay. In TCRdb, the immuneACCESS table is reduced to in-frame sequences with V and J assigned. These tables do not hold every clone; where another copy was compared, an unresolved V gene accounts for under half, and the others remain unexplained. The sample data list roughly 100,000 clones, and roughly 90% of these were observed just once. The ten largest clones take up 3% to 3.5% of the sample.

The trial excluded patients who had a history of autoimmune disease or who were on systemic immunosuppression. Peripheral blood for TCR sequencing was drawn from every dose cohort at baseline, at cycle 4 day 1 and at cycle 7 day 1. The samples were drawn from a first-in-human, open-label, multicenter phase I dose-escalation trial of ivuxolimab. Adults with locally advanced or metastatic head and neck squamous cell, hepatocellular, melanoma or renal cell carcinoma were enrolled in the trial. Before TCR sequencing, CD4+ T cells and CD8+ T cells were sorted from peripheral blood as separate populations. The source of the sample is a study of OX40 agonist ivuxolimab in advanced cancers. Background on the whole study: Ivuxolimab, which targeted the costimulatory receptor OX40 (CD134), was an agonistic, fully human IgG2 monoclonal antibody. Peripheral TCRbeta sequencing aimed to test whether ivuxolimab altered TCR sequence diversity and caused clonal T-cell expansion. Among the roughly 54 dose-escalation patients, some 19 had hepatocellular carcinoma, roughly 15 melanoma, 9 renal cell carcinoma and 9 head and neck cancer. In the dose-escalation cohort, 70% to 85% of patients were male, and the mean age was approximately 60 years with a range of about 20 to 80. Intravenous ivuxolimab was administered to patients every 2 weeks at six dose levels: 0.01, 0.1, 0.3, 1.5, 3 and 10 mg/kg. The paper covers the monotherapy dose-escalation part of the phase I ivuxolimab trial, which included N of about 50 patients. Patients were allowed to have had prior anti-PD-1, anti-PD-L1 or anti-CTLA-4 therapy, and approximately 40% of the dose-escalation patients had been treated with checkpoint inhibitors. Partial responses were achieved by three dose-escalation patients, of whom one had hepatocellular carcinoma and two had cutaneous melanoma.

General conclusions and limits of the study: At doses of 0.1 to 3.0 mg/kg, clonal expansion of both CD4+ and CD8+ blood T cells was observed from baseline to week 6. Partial responders in the 0.1-3.0 mg/kg groups had among the lowest normalized peripheral clonal expansion, especially among CD8+ T cells. Low levels of normalized T-cell clonal expansion were also seen in some patients who did not respond. The antigen specificity of the peripheral T cells that underwent clonal expansion was not determined. After ivuxolimab, CD8+ T cells had more expanded clones than CD4+ T cells on average.

The source was CD4+ or CD8+ T cells sorted from blood, collected in a trial of the OX40 agonist ivuxolimab. Recombination linked TRBV5-8 to TRBJ1-4, with TRBD1 as a weak D call on 6 bases. The TCR sequence derives from an adult with an advanced solid tumor such as melanoma, head and neck, liver or kidney cancer. The CDR3 sequence is CASSEGVTANEKLFF. At the DNA level, the sequence is TGTGCCAGCAGCGAGGGGGTTACGGCTAATGAAAAACTGTTTTTT.